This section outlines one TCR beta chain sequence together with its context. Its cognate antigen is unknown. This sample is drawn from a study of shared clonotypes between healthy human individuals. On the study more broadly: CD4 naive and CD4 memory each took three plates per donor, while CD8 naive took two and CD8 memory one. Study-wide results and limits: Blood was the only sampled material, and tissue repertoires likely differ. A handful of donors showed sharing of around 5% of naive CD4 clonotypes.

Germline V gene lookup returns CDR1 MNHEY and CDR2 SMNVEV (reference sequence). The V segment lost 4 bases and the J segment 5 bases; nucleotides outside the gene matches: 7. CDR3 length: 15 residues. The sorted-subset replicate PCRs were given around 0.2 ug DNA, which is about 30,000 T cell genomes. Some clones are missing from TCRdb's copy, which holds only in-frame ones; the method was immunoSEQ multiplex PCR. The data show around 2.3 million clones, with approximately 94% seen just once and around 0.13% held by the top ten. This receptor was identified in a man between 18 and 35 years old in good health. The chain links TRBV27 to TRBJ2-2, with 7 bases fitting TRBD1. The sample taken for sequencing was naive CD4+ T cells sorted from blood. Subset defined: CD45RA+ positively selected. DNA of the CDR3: TGTGCCAGCAGTTCCCGACAGGGCCGGACCGGGGAGCTGTTTTTT. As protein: CASSSRQGRTGELFF.